This TCR beta chain comes out of a study of regulatory and conventional T cells in RAG deficiency. TCRdb's table, derived via immunoSEQ multiplex PCR, lists solely in-frame clones and lacks some. Of roughly 20,000 clones in the sample, roughly 86% were seen once. Regulatory T cells were sorted from blood as CD4+ CD25-high CD127-low cells. The ends lost 2 bases at V and 4 bases at J; junction bases unmatched: 3. Germline V gene data show CDR1 as KGHSH and CDR2 as LQKENI. The CDR3 sequence is 15 residues long. The same specimen was also included in a second study, on regulatory T cells. This second study notes: The primer mix had 52 TRBV and 13 TRBJ primers.

The sequence was collected from a human donor in good health. The V call is TRBV18, the J call TRBJ2-1; 9 nucleotides align to TRBD2. The sequencing input was Tregs sorted from blood. CDR3 sequence (DNA): TGTGCCAGCTCACCAAGACTAGCGGAATACAATGAGCAGTTCTTC. Its protein is CASSPRLAEYNEQFF.